The clone carrying this TCR beta chain was seen more than once but under ten times. The antigen remains unidentified. PCR involved 60 Vbeta and 13 Jbeta primers. TCRdb's copy holds only in-frame clones and misses some; the assay was immunoSEQ multiplex PCR. The sample holds around 100,000 clones, roughly 69% seen once. The entry originates in a study of cytomegalovirus exposure and HLA in healthy donors. This CDR3 region has 14 residues. CDR1 and CDR2 (germline): MNHNY, SVGAGI (reference sequence). V shed 5 bases and J 2 bases; nucleotides not matched to a gene: 5. Whole-study results and caveats: Usually a TCR sequence was rare, but some public TCRs were found in many donors.

V gene TRBV6-6 combines with J gene TRBJ1-2; 7 nucleotides agree with TRBD1. The sample was PBMCs. The clonotype was recovered from a man aged 45-65 years in good health and CMV-seropositive. CDR3 bases: TGTGCCAGCAGTCGGACAGGCCCGAACTATGGCTACACCTTC. It yields the protein CASSRTGPNYGYTF.